These 2 T cell receptor beta chains were all obtained from the same sample, sequenced in a study of blood T cell repertoires in COVID-19. Sequencing was performed with immunoSEQ multiplex PCR; in TCRdb, only in-frame clones are kept and a portion is missing. The sample includes 250,000 or so clones, approximately 88% of them seen just once. The sample comprised PBMCs or T cells enriched from blood (not recorded which). The receptors shown here come from a woman in her thirties with acute COVID-19.

This chain links TRBV10-2 with TRBJ2-3; D is uncertain. With 3 bases removed from V and 0 bases from J, the gap between germline ends came to 7 bases. There are 14 residues in the CDR3. From germline, CDR1 is WSHSY and CDR2 SAAADI. The chain's CDR3 is CASSDERSTDTQYF. Here the CDR3 DNA reads TGCGCCAGCAGTGATGAACGGAGCACAGATACGCAGTATTTT.

The V and J genes are TRBV28 and TRBJ1-6; no clear D. Germline V gene lookup returns CDR1 MDHEN and CDR2 SYDVKM. This CDR3 contains 18 residues. Trimming cost V 4 bases and J 0 bases, with 16 bases left between them. The DNA of the CDR3 is TGTGCCAGCAGTTCCGTGGGTGGTAGGAGCTCCTATAATTCACCCCTCCACTTT. As protein: CASSSVGGRSSYNSPLHF.